The source of this T cell receptor (beta chain) is a study of T cells in localized non-small cell lung cancer. Study conclusions and caveats: Because sequencing included only one region (of the tumor), heterogeneity remains possible. A higher density of T cells in blood coincided with extended overall survival. Adjacent lung tissue had a median about 60 of the top 100 clones found in the tumor.

Clones were sequenced by immunoSEQ multiplex PCR, and TCRdb holds only the in-frame ones, with some missing. Counted here are roughly 15,000 clones, over 75% occurring once; the ten biggest clones make up 27%. About this clone: The antigen is not known.

This CDR3 is 14 amino acids long. Looked up from germline, CDR1 is SGHTA and CDR2 is FQGNSA. Between the trimmed V and J ends, which lost 2 bases and 4 bases, there was a span of 11 bases. The sample in question was peripheral blood, obtained before any cancer treatment. The chain employs TRBV7-2 and TRBJ2-5, with D tentatively TRBD1 (5 bases). This TCR came from a female donor aged 60 or older with stage III squamous cell lung carcinoma. Here the CDR3 DNA reads TGTGCCAGCAGCTTACAGGGATCGGCAGAGACCCAGTACTTC. Translating it yields CASSLQGSAETQYF.